This entry lists 14 T cell receptor beta chains sequenced from one sample in a study of T-cell memory formation after mild COVID-19. TCRdb reprocessed the 5' RACE reads with MiXCR, giving one entry per CDR3 protein. The sample gives 300,000 to 350,000 distinct CDR3 sequences, roughly an eighth of which show up once; about 20% is in the top ten. Sequenced material: PBMCs or a T cell subset sorted from them (not recorded which). These receptors all come from a man aged 18-30 years who had mild COVID-19 (a few samples of this study predate the infection). Cell type and time point are not known.

The chain is built from TRBV12-3 or TRBV12-4 and TRBJ2-1; TRBD1 aligns across 7 bases. The CDR3 covers 12 residues. Unmatched junction bases numbered 4, after V lost 9 bases and J lost 5 bases. The CDR3 nucleotides read TGTGCCAGTACAGGGGACAACAATGAGCAGTTCTTC. This encodes CASTGDNNEQFF.

This clonotype was found many times. The chain has TRBV4-3 and TRBJ2-3; the D is unclear. This CDR3 spans 14 amino acids. V gave up 1 base and J gave up 2 bases, with 7 bases separating them. Per germline, CDR1 LGHNA and CDR2 YSLEER. Here the CDR3 reads CASSQAGSTDTQYF. The CDR3 DNA reads TGCGCCAGCAGCCAAGCGGGTTCCACAGATACGCAGTATTTT.

In DNA, the CDR3 is TGTGCCAGCAGCTCCGGGACTAGCGGGGGGGTTAACACCGGGGAGCTGTTTTTT. It encodes CASSSGTSGGVNTGELFF. The rearrangement uses TRBV7-9 and TRBJ2-2, with 16 bases fitting TRBD2. The germline V gene encodes CDR1 SEHNR and CDR2 FQNEAQ (reference sequence). With 4 bases clipped from V and 2 bases from J, the junction kept 4 bases outside the gene matches. The CDR3 sequence is 18 residues long.

The gene calls are TRBV24-1 and TRBJ1-4; 11 positions agree with TRBD1. This CDR3 is 15 amino acids long. V shed 4 bases and J 7 bases; nucleotides not matched to a gene: 4. CDR1 and CDR2 from the germline V gene are KGHDR and SFDVKD. The CDR3 DNA is TGTGCCACCAGTGAGACCGGGACAGGGGGTGAAAAACTGTTTTTT. The encoded protein is CATSETGTGGEKLFF.

The CDR3 here is CASSSKRGSSYEQYV. For the CDR3, the DNA is TGCGCCAGCAGCTCTAAGCGGGGGAGCTCCTACGAGCAGTACGTC. The chain uses TRBV4-1 and TRBJ2-7, with TRBD2 identical over 8 bases. The J segment lost 0 bases and the V segment lost 5 bases, leaving 6 bases of the junction unmatched. Germline lookup yields CDR1 MGHRA and CDR2 YSYEKL. CDR3 length: 15 residues.

This clonotype was found a few times. The chain has TRBV6-5 and TRBJ2-2; TRBD1 is a possible D gene (6 bases). Trimming removed 6 bases at V and 4 bases at J, with 15 bases between. Germline lookup yields CDR1 MNHEY and CDR2 SVGAGI. The CDR3 consists of 15 residues. CDR3: CASRTRGFGTGELFF. The CDR3 nucleotides read TGTGCCAGCAGAACCAGGGGTTTCGGCACCGGGGAGCTGTTTTTT.

The rearrangement uses TRBV5-4 and TRBJ2-5; a weak D match, TRBD2 (5 bases). V shed 4 bases and J shed 3 bases, with 16 bases lying between them. The CDR3 is made up of 15 amino acids. In germline, CDR1 is SGHNT, CDR2 YYREEE (reference sequence). The CDR3 loop is CASSPGMVTEETQYF. CDR3 in DNA: TGTGCCAGCAGCCCCGGGATGGTTACAGAAGAGACCCAGTACTTC.

The chain uses TRBV7-9 and TRBJ2-2; D gene ambiguous. Trimming took 1 base from V and 3 from J, leaving 12 bases between them. CDR3 length equals 16 residues. CDR1 SEHNR and CDR2 FQNEAQ come from the germline V gene (reference sequence). The CDR3 reads CASSLVAKVDTGELFF. DNA of the CDR3: TGTGCCAGCAGCTTAGTGGCCAAGGTAGACACCGGGGAGCTGTTTTTT.

J is TRBJ2-2 and V is TRBV11-3; 11 bases are a match to TRBD1. Trimming at V came to 5 bases and at J to 2 bases, leaving 4 bases not matched to a gene. Germline V gene lookup returns CDR1 SGHNT and CDR2 YENEEA. CDR3 length equals 16 residues. CDR3 amino acids: CASSRGQGDNTGELFF. The DNA of the CDR3 is TGTGCCAGCAGCCGGGGACAGGGGGATAACACCGGGGAGCTGTTTTTT.

In nucleotides, the CDR3 is TGTGCCAGCAGCAATACGGGGACAGGGAGTGAGACCCAGTACTTC. Translating gives CASSNTGTGSETQYF. V gene TRBV7-9 combines with J gene TRBJ2-5; TRBD1 matches at 9 bases. Trimming cost V 5 bases and J 5 bases; bases outside gene matches: 9. CDR3 length equals 15 residues. Germline CDR1 SEHNR, CDR2 FQNEAQ (reference sequence).

This clonotype has just a few counts. The chain combines TRBV5-1 with TRBJ1-2; D perhaps matches TRBD1 (6 bases). CDR3 length: 15 residues. Trimming cost V 2 bases and J 8 bases, with 19 bases left between them. CDR1 SGHRS and CDR2 YFSETQ come from the germline V gene. Here the CDR3 reads CASSFDIQGVKGYTF. As DNA, the CDR3 is TGCGCCAGCAGCTTCGATATACAGGGCGTTAAGGGCTACACCTTC. Full variable domain (missing parts from reference TRBV5-1 and TRBJ1-2): KAGVTQTPRYLIKTRGQQVTLSCSPISGHRSVSWYQQTPGQGLQFLFEYFSETQRNKGNFPGRFSGRQFSNSRSEMNVSTLELGDSALYLCASSFDIQGVKGYTFGSGTRLTVV.

The chain uses TRBV5-8 and TRBJ1-2; D gene unclear. CDR1 is SGHTS, CDR2 YDEGEE, per germline. CDR3 size: 14 residues. V was clipped by 7 bases and J by 2 bases, with 15 bases between them. Here the CDR3 reads CASEPRTANYGYTF. CDR3 nucleotide sequence: TGTGCCAGCGAACCCCGGACGGCCAACTATGGCTACACCTTC. Based on the CDR3 plus reference TRBV5-8 and TRBJ1-2, the full variable domain is EAGVTQSPTHLIKTRGQQATLRCSPISGHTSVYWYQQALGLGLQFLLWYDEGEERNRGNFPPRFSGRQFPNYSSELNVNALELEDSALYLCASEPRTANYGYTFGSGTRLTVV.

J is TRBJ2-2 and V is TRBV11-2; D gene ambiguous. The CDR3 loop spans 15 amino acids. Germline CDR1 SGHAT, CDR2 FQNNGV. V was pared by 5 bases and J by 4 bases, with 14 bases between. The DNA for the CDR3 is TGTGCCAGCAGCCCCCTTGGGCTAGTCACCGGGGAGCTGTTTTTT. It is translated as CASSPLGLVTGELFF.

The chain is built from TRBV3-1 and TRBJ2-7; D unresolved. CDR1 is LGHDT and CDR2 is YNNKEL in the germline V gene (reference sequence). The length of the CDR3 is 13 residues. The ends were cut back, 4 bases at V and 6 bases at J, with 13 bases in the middle. CDR3 sequence (DNA): TGTGCCAGCAGCCTCGCCCCACACAGCGAGCAGTACTTC. Its protein is CASSLAPHSEQYF.